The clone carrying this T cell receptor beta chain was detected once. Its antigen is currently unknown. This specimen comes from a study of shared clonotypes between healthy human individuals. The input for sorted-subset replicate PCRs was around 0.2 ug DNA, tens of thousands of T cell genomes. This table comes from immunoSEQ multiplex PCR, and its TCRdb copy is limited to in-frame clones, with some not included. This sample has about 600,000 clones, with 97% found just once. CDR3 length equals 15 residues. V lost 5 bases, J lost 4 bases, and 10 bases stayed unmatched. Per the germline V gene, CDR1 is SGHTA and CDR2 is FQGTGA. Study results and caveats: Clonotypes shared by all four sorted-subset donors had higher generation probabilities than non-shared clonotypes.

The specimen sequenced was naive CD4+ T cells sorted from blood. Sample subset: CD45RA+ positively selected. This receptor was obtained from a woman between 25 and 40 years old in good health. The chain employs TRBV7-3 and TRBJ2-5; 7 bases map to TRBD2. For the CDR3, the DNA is TGTGCCAGCAGCCCCGGCGGGAGAAGTACAGAGACCCAGTACTTC. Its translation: CASSPGGRSTETQYF.